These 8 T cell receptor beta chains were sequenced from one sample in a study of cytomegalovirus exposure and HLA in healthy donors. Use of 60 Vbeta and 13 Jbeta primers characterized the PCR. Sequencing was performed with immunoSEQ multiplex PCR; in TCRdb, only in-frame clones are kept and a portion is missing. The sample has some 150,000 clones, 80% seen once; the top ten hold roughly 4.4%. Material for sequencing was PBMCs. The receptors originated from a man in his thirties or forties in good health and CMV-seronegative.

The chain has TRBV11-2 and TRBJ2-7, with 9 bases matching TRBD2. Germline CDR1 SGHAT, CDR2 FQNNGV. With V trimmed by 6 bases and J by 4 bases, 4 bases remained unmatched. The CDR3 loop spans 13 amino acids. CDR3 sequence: CASRRTSVYEQYF. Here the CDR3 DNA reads TGTGCCAGCAGGAGGACTAGCGTGTACGAGCAGTACTTC.

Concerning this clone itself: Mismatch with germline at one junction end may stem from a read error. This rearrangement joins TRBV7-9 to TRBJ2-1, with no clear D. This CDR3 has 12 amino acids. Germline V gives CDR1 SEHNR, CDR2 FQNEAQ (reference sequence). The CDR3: CSSSLSGQEQFF. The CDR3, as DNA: TGTTCCAGCAGCTTGTCGGGTCAGGAGCAGTTCTTC. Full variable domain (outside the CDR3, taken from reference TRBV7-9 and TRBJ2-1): DTGVSQNPRHKITKRGQNVTFRCDPISEHNRLYWYRQTLGQGPEFLTYFQNEAQLEKSRLLSDRFSAERPKGSFSTLEIQRTEQGDSAMYLCSSSLSGQEQFFGPGTRLTVL.

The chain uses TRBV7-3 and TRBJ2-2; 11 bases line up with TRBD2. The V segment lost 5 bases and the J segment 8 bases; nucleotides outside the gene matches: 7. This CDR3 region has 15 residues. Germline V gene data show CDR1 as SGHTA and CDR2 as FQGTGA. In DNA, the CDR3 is TGTGCCAGCAGCCTCCTAGCGGGAGGTGGTGGGGAGCTGTTTTTT. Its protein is CASSLLAGGGGELFF.

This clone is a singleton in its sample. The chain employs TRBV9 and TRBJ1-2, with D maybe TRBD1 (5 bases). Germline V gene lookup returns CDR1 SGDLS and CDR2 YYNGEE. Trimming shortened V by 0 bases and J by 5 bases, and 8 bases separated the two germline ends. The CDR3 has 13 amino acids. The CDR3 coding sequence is TGTGCCAGCAGCGTAGGGGGGGGGTATGGCTACACCTTC. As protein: CASSVGGGYGYTF. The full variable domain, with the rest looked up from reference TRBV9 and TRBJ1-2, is DSGVTQTPKHLITATGQRVTLRCSPRSGDLSVYWYQQSLDQGLQFLIQYYNGEERAKGNILERFSAQQFPDLHSELNLSSLELGDSALYFCASSVGGGYGYTFGSGTRLTVV.

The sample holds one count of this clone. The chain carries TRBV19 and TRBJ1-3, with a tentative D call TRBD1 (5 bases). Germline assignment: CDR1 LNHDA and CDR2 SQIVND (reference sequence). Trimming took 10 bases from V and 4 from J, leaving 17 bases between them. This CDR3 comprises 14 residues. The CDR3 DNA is TGTGCCACCCACAGGATAGGAGCGGGAAACACCATATATTTT. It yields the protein CATHRIGAGNTIYF.

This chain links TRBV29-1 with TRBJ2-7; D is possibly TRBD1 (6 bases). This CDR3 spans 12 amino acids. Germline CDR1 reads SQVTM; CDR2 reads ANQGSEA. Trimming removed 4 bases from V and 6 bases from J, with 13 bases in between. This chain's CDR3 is CSVVAQGSEQYF. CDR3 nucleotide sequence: TGCAGCGTTGTGGCGCAGGGGAGCGAGCAGTACTTC.

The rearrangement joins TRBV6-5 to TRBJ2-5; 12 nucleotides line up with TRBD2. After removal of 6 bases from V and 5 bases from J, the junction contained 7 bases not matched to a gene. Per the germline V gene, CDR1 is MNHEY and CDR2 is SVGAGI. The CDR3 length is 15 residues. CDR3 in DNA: TGTGCCAGCAGACTACTAGCGGGAGGAGGGGAGACCCAGTACTTC. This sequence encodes CASRLLAGGGETQYF.

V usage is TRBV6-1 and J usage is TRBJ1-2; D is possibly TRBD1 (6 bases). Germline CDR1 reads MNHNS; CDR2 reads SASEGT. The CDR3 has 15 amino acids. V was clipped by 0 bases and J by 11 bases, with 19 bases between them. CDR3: CASSEAGGPDLPYTF. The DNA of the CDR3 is TGTGCCAGCAGTGAAGCGGGGGGGCCCGATCTACCATACACCTTC.